These T cell receptor beta chains were read from a single sample in a study of T cell responses to AZD1222 COVID-19 vaccine. Sequencing was performed with immunoSEQ multiplex PCR; in TCRdb, only in-frame clones are kept and a portion is missing. The table shows about 140,000 clones, with more than 90% occurring only once. This sample comprised peripheral blood, obtained on day 0 of AZD1222 vaccination. These receptors all stem from an adult in good health. CDR3s include the opening cysteine and the closing phenylalanine or tryptophan. A D gene is named only where the DNA matches it firmly. Where a row states a size, it is once, few, many or the class of an expanded clone; other rows omit it.

j_call d_call v_call clone_size cdr3_aa cdr3_nt
TRBJ1-1 TRBD1 TRBV9 NA CASSTHRTGAGTEAFF TGTGCCAGCAGCACCCACAGGACAGGGGCTGGGACTGAAGCTTTCTTT
TRBJ1-2 NA TRBV6-6 NA CASSPTLSGRVSYGYTF TGTGCCAGCAGTCCCACTCTGAGTGGGAGAGTTAGCTATGGCTACACCTTC
TRBJ1-5 TRBD1 TRBV10-2 NA CASSESDRGPDQPQHF TGCGCCAGCAGTGAGTCGGACAGGGGGCCCGATCAGCCCCAGCATTTT
TRBJ2-7 TRBD1 TRBV10-3 NA CAISDQDRSYEQYF TGTGCCATCAGCGATCAGGACAGGTCCTACGAGCAGTACTTC
TRBJ1-5 NA TRBV6-1 once CASSERWGQPQHF TGTGCCAGCAGTGAAAGATGGGGTCAGCCCCAGCATTTT
TRBJ2-7 NA TRBV29-1 NA CSVEAAAAETYEQYF TGCAGCGTTGAGGCGGCAGCAGCTGAAACCTACGAGCAGTACTTC
TRBJ1-2 NA TRBV5-6 NA CASSLRGGNYGYTF TGTGCCAGCAGCTTAAGGGGCGGGAACTATGGCTACACCTTC
TRBJ2-7 NA TRBV29-1 NA CSVIGTAAYEQYF TGCAGCGTTATAGGCACCGCAGCTTACGAGCAGTACTTC
TRBJ2-5 TRBD1 TRBV2 NA CASSEARTGGRETQYF TGTGCCAGCAGTGAAGCTCGGACAGGGGGACGAGAGACCCAGTACTTC
TRBJ2-3 NA TRBV20-1 NA CSASFSGTDTQYF TGCAGTGCTAGTTTTAGCGGAACAGATACGCAGTATTTT
TRBJ1-2 TRBD1 TRBV28 NA CASSLSTGNYGYTF TGTGCCAGCAGTTTATCGACAGGGAACTATGGCTACACCTTC
TRBJ1-1 TRBD1 TRBV6-6 NA CASRGDRVNTEAFF TGTGCCAGCAGGGGGGACAGGGTAAACACTGAAGCTTTCTTT
TRBJ2-3 TRBD2 TRBV2 NA CASSLPQLAGTDTQYF TGTGCCAGCAGCCTACCTCAACTAGCGGGGACAGATACGCAGTATTTT
TRBJ1-5 NA TRBV13 NA CASSFPGQPQHF TGTGCCAGCAGCTTCCCGGGTCAGCCCCAGCATTTT
TRBJ1-1 NA TRBV29-1 NA CSVGRSMNTEAFF TGCAGCGTGGGACGGAGCATGAACACTGAAGCTTTCTTT
TRBJ2-7 NA TRBV28 NA CASIGGRAIYEQYF TGTGCCAGCATTGGGGGACGGGCAATCTACGAGCAGTACTTC
TRBJ2-5 TRBD1 TRBV5-1 NA CASSLGGTGFGETQYF TGCGCCAGCAGCTTGGGAGGGACAGGGTTTGGAGAGACCCAGTACTTC
TRBJ2-5 NA TRBV5-1 NA CASSLFATPSPGGTQYF TGCGCCAGCAGCTTGTTTGCGACACCTTCTCCCGGGGGGACCCAGTACTTC
TRBJ1-6 NA TRBV7-6 NA CASSLDRSNSPLHF TGTGCCAGCAGCTTAGACCGTAGTAATTCACCCCTCCACTTT
TRBJ1-2 NA TRBV4-2 once CASSQVGDDGGYTF TGTGCCAGCAGCCAAGTGGGGGACGACGGGGGCTACACCTTC
TRBJ2-1 TRBD2 TRBV5-1 NA CASSLIAGAYGSANEQFF TGCGCCAGCAGCTTGATAGCGGGGGCCTATGGTTCAGCGAATGAGCAGTTCTTC
TRBJ2-7 NA TRBV27 NA CASGSRKGTASSYEQYF TGTGCCAGCGGGTCGCGAAAAGGAACGGCCAGCTCCTACGAGCAGTACTTC
TRBJ2-1 TRBD2 TRBV3-1/TRBV3-2 NA CASSQEGRGGPDEQFF TGTGCCAGCAGCCAAGAGGGGCGGGGGGGCCCGGATGAGCAGTTCTTC
TRBJ1-1 NA TRBV5-5 NA CASSFSRDSHTEAFF TGTGCCAGCAGCTTTTCCCGGGATTCTCACACTGAAGCTTTCTTT
TRBJ2-3 NA TRBV19 NA CASNNGDTQYF TGTGCCAGTAATAACGGGGATACGCAGTATTTT
TRBJ1-1 NA TRBV11-3 NA CASSLDPPPSYAFF TGTGCCAGCAGCTTAGATCCTCCTCCGAGTTACGCTTTCTTT
TRBJ1-2 NA TRBV27 NA CASSLAGENYGYTF TGTGCCAGCAGTTTAGCGGGGGAAAACTATGGCTACACCTTC
TRBJ1-3 TRBD1 TRBV5-8 NA CASSSRTGTVSGNTIYF TGTGCCAGCAGCTCCCGAACCGGGACAGTGTCTGGAAACACCATATATTTT
TRBJ1-2 NA TRBV28 NA CASKILTSGGYTF TGTGCCAGCAAAATTTTGACATCCGGTGGCTACACCTTC
TRBJ2-6 NA TRBV19 NA CASMGHRAGANVLTF TGTGCCAGCATGGGCCACAGGGCTGGGGCCAACGTCCTGACTTTC
TRBJ1-5 NA TRBV5-1 NA CASSPTGSSQPQHF TGCGCCAGCAGCCCCACAGGGTCGAGTCAGCCCCAGCATTTT
TRBJ1-1 NA TRBV28 NA CASSFGPGTEAFF TGTGCCAGCAGTTTCGGGCCGGGGACTGAAGCTTTCTTT
TRBJ2-1 TRBD2 TRBV6-1 NA CASSESTSAYNEQFF TGTGCCAGCAGTGAATCGACTAGCGCGTACAATGAGCAGTTCTTC
TRBJ2-4 NA TRBV11-3 NA CASSTNIQYF TGTGCCAGCAGCACAAACATTCAGTACTTC
TRBJ2-7 TRBD2 TRBV4-1 NA CASSHQSGGSYEQYF TGCGCCAGCAGCCACCAGAGCGGGGGGTCCTACGAGCAGTACTTC
TRBJ2-5 NA TRBV6-5 NA CASRAGGGRETQYF TGTGCCAGCAGGGCAGGGGGGGGTAGGGAGACCCAGTACTTC
TRBJ2-7 NA TRBV10-1 once CASSESTRDTGSYEQYF TGCGCCAGCAGTGAGTCGACTCGGGACACCGGCTCCTACGAGCAGTACTTC
TRBJ2-2 NA TRBV21-1 once CASSKRPDGLNTGELFF TGTGCCAGCAGCAAAAGGCCGGACGGCCTGAACACCGGGGAGCTGTTTTTT
TRBJ1-1 NA TRBV7-9 NA CASSLQGYTEAFF TGTGCCAGCAGCTTACAGGGTTACACTGAAGCTTTCTTT
TRBJ2-7 TRBD1 TRBV5-1 NA CASSLSGSGARGTTGGKYEQYF TGCGCCAGCAGCTTGTCTGGTAGCGGGGCGCGGGGGACGACAGGGGGCAAATACGAGCAGTACTTC
TRBJ2-2 NA TRBV24-1 NA CATSDLAVGPTGELFF TGTGCCACCAGTGATTTGGCCGTTGGCCCAACCGGGGAGCTGTTTTTT
TRBJ2-1 NA TRBV5-6 NA CASSLLTNNEQFF TGTGCCAGCAGCTTGCTCACAAACAATGAGCAGTTCTTC
TRBJ1-1 TRBD1 TRBV28 NA CASSKRTGGTAEAFF TGTGCCAGCAGTAAGCGAACAGGGGGAACCGCTGAAGCTTTCTTT
TRBJ1-1 NA TRBV28 NA CASSVPGSTEAFF TGTGCCAGCAGTGTCCCTGGAAGCACTGAAGCTTTCTTT
TRBJ2-5 NA TRBV7-9 NA CASSLGSLLETQYF TGTGCCAGCAGCTTGGGCTCTTTGCTGGAGACCCAGTACTTC
TRBJ2-7 NA TRBV11-3 NA CASSPKVAAPYEQYF TGTGCCAGCAGCCCCAAGGTCGCGGCTCCCTACGAGCAGTACTTC